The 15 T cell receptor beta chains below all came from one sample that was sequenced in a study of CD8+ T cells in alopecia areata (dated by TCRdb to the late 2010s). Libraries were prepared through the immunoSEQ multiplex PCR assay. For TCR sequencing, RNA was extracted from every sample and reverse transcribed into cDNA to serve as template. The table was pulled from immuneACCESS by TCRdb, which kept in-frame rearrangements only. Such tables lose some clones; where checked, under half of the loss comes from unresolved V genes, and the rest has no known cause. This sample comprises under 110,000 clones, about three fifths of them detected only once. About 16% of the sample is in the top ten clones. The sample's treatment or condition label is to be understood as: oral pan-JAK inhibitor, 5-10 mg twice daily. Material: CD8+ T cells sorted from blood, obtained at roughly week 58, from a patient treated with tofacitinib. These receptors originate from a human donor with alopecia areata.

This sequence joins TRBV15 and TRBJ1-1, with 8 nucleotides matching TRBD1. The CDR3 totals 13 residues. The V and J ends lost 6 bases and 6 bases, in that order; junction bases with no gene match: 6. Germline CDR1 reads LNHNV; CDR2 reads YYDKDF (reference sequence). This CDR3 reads CATRRTGGPEAFF. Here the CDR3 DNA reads TGTGCCACCAGGCGCACAGGGGGACCTGAAGCTTTCTTT.

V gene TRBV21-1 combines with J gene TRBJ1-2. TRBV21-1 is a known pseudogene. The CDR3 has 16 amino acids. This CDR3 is CASSLTCTGLHYGYTF. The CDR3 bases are TGTGCCAGCAGCCTCACCTGCACGGGACTGCACTATGGCTACACCTTC.

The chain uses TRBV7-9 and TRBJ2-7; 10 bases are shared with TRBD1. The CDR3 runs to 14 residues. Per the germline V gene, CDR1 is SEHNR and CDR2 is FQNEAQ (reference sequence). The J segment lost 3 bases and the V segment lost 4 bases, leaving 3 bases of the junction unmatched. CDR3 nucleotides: TGTGCCAGCAGCTCCGGGACAGGGGTCTACGAGCAGTACTTC. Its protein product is CASSSGTGVYEQYF.

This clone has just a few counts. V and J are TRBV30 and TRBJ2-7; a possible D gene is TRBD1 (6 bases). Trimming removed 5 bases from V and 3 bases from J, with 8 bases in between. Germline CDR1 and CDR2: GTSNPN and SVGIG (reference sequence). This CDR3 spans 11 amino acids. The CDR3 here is CAWGQIYEQYF. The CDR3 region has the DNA TGTGCCTGGGGACAGATCTACGAGCAGTACTTC.

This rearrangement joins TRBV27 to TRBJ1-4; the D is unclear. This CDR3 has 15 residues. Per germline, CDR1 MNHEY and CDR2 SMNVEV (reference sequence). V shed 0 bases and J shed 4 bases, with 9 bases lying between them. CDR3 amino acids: CASSLSLGYNEKLFF. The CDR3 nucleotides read TGTGCCAGCAGTTTATCTCTCGGATATAATGAAAAACTGTTTTTT.

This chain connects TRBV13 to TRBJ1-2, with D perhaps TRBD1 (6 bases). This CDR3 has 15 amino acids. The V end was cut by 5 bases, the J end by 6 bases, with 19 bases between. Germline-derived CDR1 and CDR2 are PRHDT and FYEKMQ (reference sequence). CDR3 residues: CASSPETDRIHGYTF. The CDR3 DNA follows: TGTGCCAGCAGCCCAGAGACCGACAGGATCCATGGCTACACCTTC. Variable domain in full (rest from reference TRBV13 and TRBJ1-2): AAGVIQSPRHLIKEKRETATLKCYPIPRHDTVYWYQQGPGQDPQFLISFYEKMQSDKGSIPDRFSAQQFSDYHSELNMSSLELGDSALYFCASSPETDRIHGYTFGSGTRLTVV.

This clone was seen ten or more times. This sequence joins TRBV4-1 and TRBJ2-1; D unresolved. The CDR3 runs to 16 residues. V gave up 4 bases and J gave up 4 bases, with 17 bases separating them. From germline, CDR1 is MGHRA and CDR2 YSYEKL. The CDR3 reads CASSRDHGSPYNEQFF. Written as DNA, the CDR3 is TGCGCCAGCAGCCGAGATCACGGGTCCCCATACAATGAGCAGTTCTTC.

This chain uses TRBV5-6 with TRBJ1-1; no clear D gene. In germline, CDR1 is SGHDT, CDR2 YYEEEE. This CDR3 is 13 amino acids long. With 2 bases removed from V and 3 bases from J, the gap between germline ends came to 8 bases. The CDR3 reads CASSFSKYTEAFF. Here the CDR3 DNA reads TGTGCCAGCAGCTTTTCGAAATACACTGAAGCTTTCTTT.

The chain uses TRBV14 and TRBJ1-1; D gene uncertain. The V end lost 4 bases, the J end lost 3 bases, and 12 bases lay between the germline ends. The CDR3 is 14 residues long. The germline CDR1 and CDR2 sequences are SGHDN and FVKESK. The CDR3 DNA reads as TGTGCCAGCAGCCTCCACAGTGGGTACACTGAAGCTTTCTTT. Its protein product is CASSLHSGYTEAFF.

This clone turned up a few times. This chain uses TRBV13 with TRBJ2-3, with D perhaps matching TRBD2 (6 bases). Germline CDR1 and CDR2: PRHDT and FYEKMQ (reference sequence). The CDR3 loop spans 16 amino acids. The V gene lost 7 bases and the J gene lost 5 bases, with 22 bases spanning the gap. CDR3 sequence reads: CASKTRTNLPRDTQYF. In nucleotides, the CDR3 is TGTGCCAGCAAAACCCGGACTAACCTACCCCGAGATACGCAGTATTTT.

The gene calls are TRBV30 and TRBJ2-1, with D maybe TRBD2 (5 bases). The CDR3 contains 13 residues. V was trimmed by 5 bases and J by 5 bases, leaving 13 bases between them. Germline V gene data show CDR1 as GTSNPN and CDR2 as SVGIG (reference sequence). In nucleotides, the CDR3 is TGTGCCTGGGGGAGATCGGGCAACAATGAGCAGTTCTTC. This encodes CAWGRSGNNEQFF.

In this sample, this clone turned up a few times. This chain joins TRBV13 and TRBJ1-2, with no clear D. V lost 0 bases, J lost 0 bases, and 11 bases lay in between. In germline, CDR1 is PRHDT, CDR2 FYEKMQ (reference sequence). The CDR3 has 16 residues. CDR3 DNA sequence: TGTGCCAGCAGCTTAGGCCTTAGCGGAGCTAACTATGGCTACACCTTC. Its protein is CASSLGLSGANYGYTF.

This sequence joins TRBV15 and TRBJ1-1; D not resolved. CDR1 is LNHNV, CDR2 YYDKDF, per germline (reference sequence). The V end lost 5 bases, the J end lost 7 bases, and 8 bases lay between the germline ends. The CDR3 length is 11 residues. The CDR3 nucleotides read TGTGCCACCAGCGACCGGATTGAAGCTTTCTTT. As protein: CATSDRIEAFF. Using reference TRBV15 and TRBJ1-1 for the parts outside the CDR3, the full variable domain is DAMVIQNPRYQVTQFGKPVTLSCSQTLNHNVMYWYQQKSSQAPKLLFHYYDKDFNNEADTPDNFQSRRPNTSFCFLDIRSPGLGDTAMYLCATSDRIEAFFGQGTRLTVV.

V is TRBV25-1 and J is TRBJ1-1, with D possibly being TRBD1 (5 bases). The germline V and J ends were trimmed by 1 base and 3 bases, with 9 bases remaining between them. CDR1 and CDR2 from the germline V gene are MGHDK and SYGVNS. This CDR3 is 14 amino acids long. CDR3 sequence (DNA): TGTGCCAGCAGTGAATTCGACAGTTACACTGAAGCTTTCTTT. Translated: CASSEFDSYTEAFF.

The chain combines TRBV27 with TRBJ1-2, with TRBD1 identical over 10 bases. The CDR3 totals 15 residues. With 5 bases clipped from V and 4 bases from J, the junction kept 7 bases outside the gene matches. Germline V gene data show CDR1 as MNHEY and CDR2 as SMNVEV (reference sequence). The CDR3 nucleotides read TGTGCCAGCAGTAAACGGGACAGGGGTGCCTATGGCTACACCTTC. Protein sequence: CASSKRDRGAYGYTF.